The source of this T cell receptor (beta chain) is a study of OX40 agonist ivuxolimab in advanced cancers. Broadly, across the study: The costimulatory receptor OX40 (CD134) was targeted by ivuxolimab, a fully human IgG2 agonistic monoclonal antibody. Intravenous ivuxolimab was administered to patients every 2 weeks at six dose levels: 0.01, 0.1, 0.3, 1.5, 3 and 10 mg/kg. Of the approximately 53 patients in dose escalation, approximately 20 had hepatocellular carcinoma, around 15 had melanoma, 9 had renal cell carcinoma and 9 had head and neck cancer. A male proportion of about 79% and a mean age of approximately 62 years, ranging from about 23 to 90, were recorded for the dose-escalation cohort. Prior anti-PD-1, anti-PD-L1 or anti-CTLA-4 therapy was permitted, and checkpoint inhibitors had been received by more than 35% of dose-escalation patients. Partial responses occurred in three dose-escalation patients: two with cutaneous melanoma and one with hepatocellular carcinoma. Peripheral TCRbeta sequencing was intended to test whether TCR sequence diversity was altered and clonal T-cell expansion was caused by ivuxolimab. The paper describes the monotherapy dose-escalation part (N of about 54 patients) of the phase I trial of ivuxolimab.

There are 13 amino acids in the CDR3, from cysteine to phenylalanine inclusive. Only the CDR3 part of the read is kept: 39 bases, read in frame from the first base. V lost 7 bases and J lost 2 bases; the stretch between them is 13 bases long. The germline V gene (reference sequence) provides CDR1 GTSNPN and CDR2 SVGIG. This clone has only one observation. Its antigen specificity is not known. The sample holds no much larger clone one base away, and base qualities are not on file. Findings and caveats that apply to the study as a whole: Clonal expansion of both CD4+ and CD8+ blood T cells was observed from baseline to week 6 at doses 0.1 to 3.0 mg/kg. Which antigens the clonally expanded peripheral T cells were specific for was not determined. Low levels of normalized T-cell clonal expansion were also seen in some nonresponding patients. In partial responders in the 0.1-3.0 mg/kg groups, normalized peripheral clonal expansion was found to be among the lowest, especially among CD8+ T cells. On average, CD8+ T cells showed more expanded clones than CD4+ T cells after ivuxolimab.

The trial excluded patients who had a history of autoimmune disease or who were on systemic immunosuppression. In every dose cohort, peripheral blood was drawn for TCR sequencing at baseline, cycle 4 day 1, and cycle 7 day 1. The samples were drawn from a first-in-human, open-label, multicenter phase I dose-escalation trial of ivuxolimab. Adults with locally advanced or metastatic head and neck squamous cell, hepatocellular, melanoma or renal cell carcinoma were enrolled in the trial. Before TCR sequencing, CD4+ T cells and CD8+ T cells from peripheral blood were sorted into separate populations. Genomic DNA was isolated from the sorted cells so that the TCRbeta CDR3 region could be sequenced. The immunoSEQ Assay was used for sequencing of TCRbeta CDR3 regions. This immuneACCESS table, as held by TCRdb, lists in-frame sequences with V and J called but not all clones. Of the missing ones, under half trace to an unresolved V gene in checked studies; the others have no known cause. This sample is represented by around 67,000 clones; 70% to 90% of them were singletons. The ten top clones hold approximately 2% of the sample.

The specimen comprised CD4+ or CD8+ T cells sorted from blood, sampled in a trial of the OX40 agonist ivuxolimab. In this chain, TRBV30 is recombined with TRBJ2-3, with no confident D gene call. This clonotype was sampled from an adult with an advanced solid tumor such as melanoma, head and neck, liver or kidney cancer. The DNA is TGTGCCTCCTCGCCAGGAAACACAGATACGCAGTATTTT. Translated, it gives CASSPGNTDTQYF.